This T cell receptor beta chain was retrieved from a study of early T cells in non-severe SARS-CoV-2 infection. Looking at the study overall: Sequenced material consisted of bulk RNA (from unsorted whole blood), and chains were unpaired. Whole-study findings and limits: CD4 and private specificities were missed by VDJdb matching, which favored anti-spike CD8 responses.

V dropped 1 base and J dropped 1 base, with 7 bases sitting between them. The CDR3 covers 14 residues. Per germline, CDR1 LGHDT and CDR2 YNNKEL (reference sequence). This clonotype has ten or more counts. Antigen: not known. Individual cDNA molecules received unique molecular identifiers during library preparation. TCRdb reprocessed the 5' RACE reads via MiXCR and lists one record per CDR3 protein. The table includes more than 45,000 distinct CDR3 sequences, 6.5% to 8.5% detected once. V gene TRBV3-1 combines with J gene TRBJ1-2; D remains ambiguous. The origin of this receptor is an adult who was a healthcare worker with PCR-confirmed SARS-CoV-2 infection or an uninfected control (not recorded which). Material for sequencing was whole blood. The CDR3 spells CASSQVGLNYGYTF. In nucleotides, the CDR3 is TGTGCCAGCAGCCAAGTTGGTCTTAACTATGGCTACACCTTC.